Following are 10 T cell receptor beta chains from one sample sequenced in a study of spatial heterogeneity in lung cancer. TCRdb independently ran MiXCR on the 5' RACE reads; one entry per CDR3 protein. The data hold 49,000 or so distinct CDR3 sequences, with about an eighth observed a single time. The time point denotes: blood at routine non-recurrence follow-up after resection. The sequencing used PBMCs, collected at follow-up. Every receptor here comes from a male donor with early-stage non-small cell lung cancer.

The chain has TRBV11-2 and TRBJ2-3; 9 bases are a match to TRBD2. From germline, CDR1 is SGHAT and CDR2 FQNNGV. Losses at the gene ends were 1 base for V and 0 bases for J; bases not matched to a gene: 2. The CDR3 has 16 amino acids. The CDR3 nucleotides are TGTGCCAGCAGCTTAGCGACTAGCGGTAGCACAGATACGCAGTATTTT. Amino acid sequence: CASSLATSGSTDTQYF.

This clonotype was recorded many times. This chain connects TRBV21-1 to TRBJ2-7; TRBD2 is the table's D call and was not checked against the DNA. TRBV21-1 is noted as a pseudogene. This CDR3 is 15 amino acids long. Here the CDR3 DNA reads TGTGCCAGCAGCAGACGGAGGAGCGGGACCTACGAGCAGTACTTC. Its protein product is CASSRRRSGTYEQYF.

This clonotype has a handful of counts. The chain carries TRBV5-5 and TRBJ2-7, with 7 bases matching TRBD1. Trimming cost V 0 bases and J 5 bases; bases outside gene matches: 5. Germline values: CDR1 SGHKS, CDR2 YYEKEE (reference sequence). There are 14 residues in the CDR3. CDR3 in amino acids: CASSLGQGYNEQYF. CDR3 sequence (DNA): TGTGCCAGCAGCTTGGGACAGGGTTACAACGAGCAGTACTTC.

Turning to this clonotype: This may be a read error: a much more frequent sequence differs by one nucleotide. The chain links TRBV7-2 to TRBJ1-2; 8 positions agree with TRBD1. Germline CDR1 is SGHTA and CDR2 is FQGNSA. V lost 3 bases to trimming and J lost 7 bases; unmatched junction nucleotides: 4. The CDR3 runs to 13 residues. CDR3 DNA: TGTGCCAGCAGCTTTGAGACAGGGGTTGGCTACACCTTC. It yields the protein CASSFETGVGYTF.

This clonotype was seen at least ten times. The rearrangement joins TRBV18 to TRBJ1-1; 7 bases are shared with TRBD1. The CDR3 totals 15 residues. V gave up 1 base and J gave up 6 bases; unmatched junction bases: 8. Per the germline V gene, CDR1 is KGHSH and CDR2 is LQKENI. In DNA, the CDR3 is TGTGCCAGCTCACCACAGGGGGCTCCGGGGGCTGAAGCTTTCTTT. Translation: CASSPQGAPGAEAFF. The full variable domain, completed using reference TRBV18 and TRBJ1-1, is NAGVMQNPRHLVRRRGQEARLRCSPMKGHSHVYWYRQLPEEGLKFMVYLQKENIIDESGMPKERFSAEFPKEGPSILRIQQVVRGDSAAYFCASSPQGAPGAEAFFGQGTRLTVV.

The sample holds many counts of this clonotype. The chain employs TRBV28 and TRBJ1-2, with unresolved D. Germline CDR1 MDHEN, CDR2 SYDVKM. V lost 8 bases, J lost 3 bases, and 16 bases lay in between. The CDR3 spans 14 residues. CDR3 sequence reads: CASGRAGRDYGYTF. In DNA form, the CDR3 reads TGTGCCAGCGGAAGGGCAGGTAGAGACTATGGCTACACCTTC.

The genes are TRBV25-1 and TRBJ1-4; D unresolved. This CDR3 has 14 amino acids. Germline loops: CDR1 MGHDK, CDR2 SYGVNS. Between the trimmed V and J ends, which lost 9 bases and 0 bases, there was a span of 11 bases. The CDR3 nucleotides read TGTGCCAGTCTCGACACCTCAACTAATGAAAAACTGTTTTTT. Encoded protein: CASLDTSTNEKLFF. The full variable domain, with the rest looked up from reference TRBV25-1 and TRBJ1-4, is EADIYQTPRYLVIGTGKKITLECSQTMGHDKMYWYQQDPGMELHLIHYSYGVNSTEKGDLSSESTVSRIRTEHFPLTLESARPSHTSQYLCASLDTSTNEKLFFGSGTQLSVL.

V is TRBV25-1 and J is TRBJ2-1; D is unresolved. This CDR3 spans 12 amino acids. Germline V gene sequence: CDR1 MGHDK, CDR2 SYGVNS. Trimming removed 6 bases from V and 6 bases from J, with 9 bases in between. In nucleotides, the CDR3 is TGTGCCAGCAGAGCAATTGTCAATGAGCAGTTCTTC. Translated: CASRAIVNEQFF.

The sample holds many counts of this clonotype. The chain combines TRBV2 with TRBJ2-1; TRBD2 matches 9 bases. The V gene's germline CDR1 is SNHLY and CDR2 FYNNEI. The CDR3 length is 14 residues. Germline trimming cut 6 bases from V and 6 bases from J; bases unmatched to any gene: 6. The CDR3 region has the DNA TGTGCCAGCAGCTACCTGCGGGGGGGCAATGAGCAGTTCTTC. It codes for CASSYLRGGNEQFF.

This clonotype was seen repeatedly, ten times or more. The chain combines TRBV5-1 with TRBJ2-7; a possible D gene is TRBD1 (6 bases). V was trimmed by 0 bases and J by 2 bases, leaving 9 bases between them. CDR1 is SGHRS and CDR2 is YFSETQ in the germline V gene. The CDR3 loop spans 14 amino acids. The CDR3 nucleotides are TGCGCCAGCAGCTTGGTACAGGGACCCTACGAGCAGTACTTC. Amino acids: CASSLVQGPYEQYF.